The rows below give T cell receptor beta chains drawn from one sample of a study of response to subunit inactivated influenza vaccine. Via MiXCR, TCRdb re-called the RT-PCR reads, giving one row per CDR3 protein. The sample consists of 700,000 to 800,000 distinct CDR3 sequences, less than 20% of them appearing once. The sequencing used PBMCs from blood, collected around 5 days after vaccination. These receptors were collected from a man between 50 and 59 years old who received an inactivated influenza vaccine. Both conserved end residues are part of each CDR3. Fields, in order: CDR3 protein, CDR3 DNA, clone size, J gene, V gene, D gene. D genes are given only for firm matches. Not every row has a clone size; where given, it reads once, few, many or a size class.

CDR3aa: CASSTTGVNSPLHF; CDR3nt: TGTGCCAGCAGCACGACAGGGGTTAATTCACCCCTCCACTTT; abundance: few; j_gene: TRBJ1-6; v_gene: TRBV3-1; d_gene: TRBD1
CDR3aa: CASSWGLAGNNEQFF; CDR3nt: TGTGCCAGCAGCTGGGGACTAGCAGGGAACAATGAGCAGTTCTTC; abundance: -; j_gene: TRBJ2-1; v_gene: TRBV7-2; d_gene: TRBD2
CDR3aa: CASSFRGTSGSNNEQFF; CDR3nt: TGTGCCAGCAGCTTCCGGGGGACTAGCGGGAGTAACAATGAGCAGTTCTTC; abundance: few; j_gene: TRBJ2-1; v_gene: TRBV7-8; d_gene: TRBD2
CDR3aa: CASSLSETYNSPLHF; CDR3nt: TGCGCCAGCAGCTTGTCTGAGACGTATAATTCACCCCTCCACTTT; abundance: -; j_gene: TRBJ1-6; v_gene: TRBV5-1; d_gene: -
CDR3aa: CASSSARRQQFF; CDR3nt: TGTGCCAGCAGTTCGGCCCGCCGCCAGCAGTTCTTC; abundance: few; j_gene: TRBJ2-1; v_gene: TRBV6-2/TRBV6-3; d_gene: -
CDR3aa: CASSLRAGDGGNEQFF; CDR3nt: TGTGCCAGCTCACTAAGGGCAGGGGACGGGGGCAATGAGCAGTTCTTC; abundance: -; j_gene: TRBJ2-1; v_gene: TRBV18; d_gene: -
CDR3aa: CASSLGGQPQHF; CDR3nt: TGTGCCAGCAGTTTAGGTGGACAGCCCCAGCATTTT; abundance: many; j_gene: TRBJ1-5; v_gene: TRBV12-3/TRBV12-4; d_gene: -
CDR3aa: CASRLTWTGVGGYTF; CDR3nt: TGTGCCAGCAGGTTAACTTGGACAGGGGTCGGTGGCTACACCTTC; abundance: few; j_gene: TRBJ1-2; v_gene: TRBV28; d_gene: TRBD1
CDR3aa: CSARVGQGGKYF; CDR3nt: TGCAGTGCTAGAGTTGGGCAGGGCGGGAAGTACTTC; abundance: -; j_gene: TRBJ2-7; v_gene: TRBV20-1; d_gene: -
CDR3aa: CASKRLAVQETQYF; CDR3nt: TGTGCCAGCAAGAGGCTAGCGGTACAAGAGACCCAGTACTTC; abundance: -; j_gene: TRBJ2-5; v_gene: TRBV7-9; d_gene: TRBD2
CDR3aa: CSASKRGRADDEQFF; CDR3nt: TGCAGTGCTAGTAAACGAGGGAGGGCCGATGATGAGCAGTTCTTC; abundance: few; j_gene: TRBJ2-1; v_gene: TRBV20-1; d_gene: TRBD2
CDR3aa: CASSWGGLADTYEQYF; CDR3nt: TGTGCCAGCAGTTGGGGTGGACTAGCGGACACCTACGAGCAGTACTTC; abundance: -; j_gene: TRBJ2-7; v_gene: TRBV28; d_gene: TRBD2
CDR3aa: CASSPSGLGKLRYEQYF; CDR3nt: TGTGCCAGCAGCCCCAGTGGCCTGGGTAAGCTTCGGTACGAGCAGTACTTC; abundance: few; j_gene: TRBJ2-7; v_gene: TRBV7-9; d_gene: -